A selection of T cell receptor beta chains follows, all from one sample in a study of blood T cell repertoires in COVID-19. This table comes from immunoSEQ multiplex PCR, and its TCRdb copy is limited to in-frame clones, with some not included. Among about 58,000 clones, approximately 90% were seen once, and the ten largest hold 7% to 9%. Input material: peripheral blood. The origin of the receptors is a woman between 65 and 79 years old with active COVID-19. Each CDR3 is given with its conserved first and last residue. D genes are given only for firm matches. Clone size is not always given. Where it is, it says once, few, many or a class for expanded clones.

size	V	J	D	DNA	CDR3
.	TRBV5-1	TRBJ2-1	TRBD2	TGCGCCAGCAGCTTGAGAGCGGGGTCCTACAATGAGCAGTTCTTC	CASSLRAGSYNEQFF
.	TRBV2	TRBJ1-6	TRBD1	TGTGCCAGCAGTCCCGGGACAGATAATTCACCCCTCCACTTT	CASSPGTDNSPLHF
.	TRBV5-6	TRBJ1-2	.	TGTGCCAGCAGCAGTAGGGACAATTATGGCCTCTATGGCTACACCTTC	CASSSRDNYGLYGYTF
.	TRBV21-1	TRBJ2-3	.	TGTGCCATCAAGACAGGGGTTCTTACAGATACGCAGTATTTT	CAIKTGVLTDTQYF
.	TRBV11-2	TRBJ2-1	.	TGTGCCAGCAGCAAACTGACAGGCTACAATGAGCAGTTCTTC	CASSKLTGYNEQFF
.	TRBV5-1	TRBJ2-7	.	TGCGCCAGCAGCTTGGTTGCGACAGCAAATTACGAGCAGTACTTC	CASSLVATANYEQYF
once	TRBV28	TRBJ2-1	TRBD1	TGTGCCAGCAGCCGGGGACAGTACAATGAGCAGTTCTTC	CASSRGQYNEQFF
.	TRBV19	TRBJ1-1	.	TGTGCCAGTAATCACCAGGAAGCCGCTTTCTTT	CASNHQEAAFF
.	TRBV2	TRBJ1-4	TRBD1	TGTGCCAGCGGGGCACGAGGAACAGGGGGCGCGAAACGGTCTAATGAAAAACTGTTTTTT	CASGARGTGGAKRSNEKLFF
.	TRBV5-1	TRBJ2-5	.	TGCGCCAGCAGCTTGGGGGCAGAAGAGACCCAGTACTTC	CASSLGAEETQYF
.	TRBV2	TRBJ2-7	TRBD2	TGTGCCAGCACCCGAGGGGCTAGCGGACTATACGAGCAGTACTTC	CASTRGASGLYEQYF
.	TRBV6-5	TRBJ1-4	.	TGTGCCAGCAGATGGGGGCGTAATGAAAAACTGTTTTTT	CASRWGRNEKLFF
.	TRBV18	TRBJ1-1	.	TGTGCCAGCTCACCGGCAGGACTACACACTGAAGCTTTCTTT	CASSPAGLHTEAFF
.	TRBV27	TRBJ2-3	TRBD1	TGTGCCAGCAGTTTATCGTCAGGGGGCGGTGGTGGCACAGATACGCAGTATTTT	CASSLSSGGGGGTDTQYF
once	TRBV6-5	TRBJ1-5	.	TGTGCCAGCAGTCCATGGACAGTTAGCAATCAGCCCCAGCATTTT	CASSPWTVSNQPQHF
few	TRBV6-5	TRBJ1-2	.	TGTGCCAGCTCGCAGGGGTCCCAGCATGGCTACACCTTC	CASSQGSQHGYTF
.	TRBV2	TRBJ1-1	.	TGTGCCAGCACCCAGCAGTGGGACTCCACTGAAGCTTTCTTT	CASTQQWDSTEAFF
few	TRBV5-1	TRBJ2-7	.	TGCGCCAGCAGCTTGGGAACAGGGTACTACGAGCAGTACTTC	CASSLGTGYYEQYF
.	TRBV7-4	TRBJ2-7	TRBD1	TGTGCCAGCAGCTTAAGGGGACAGATCATCTCCTACGAGCAGTACTTC	CASSLRGQIISYEQYF
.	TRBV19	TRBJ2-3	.	TGTGCCAGTAGCGTAGCAGGGAGCACAGATACGCAGTATTTT	CASSVAGSTDTQYF
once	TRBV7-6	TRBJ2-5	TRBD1	TGTGCCAGCAGCCCTTATCCCAGGGAGACAGGGGCGCAAGAGACCCAGTACTTC	CASSPYPRETGAQETQYF
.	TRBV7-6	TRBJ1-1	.	TGTGCCAGCAGCTTAGGAGGTTGGTGGGGGGAGACCTGGGAGTTACCTCTCACTGAAGCTTTCTTT	CASSLGGWWGETWELPLTEAFF
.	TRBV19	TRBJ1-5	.	TGTGCCAGTAATTTCCCGAATCAGCCCCAGCATTTT	CASNFPNQPQHF
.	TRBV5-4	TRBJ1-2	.	TGTGCCAGCCCCTCACGGTTGGGGGGGAACTATGGCTACACCTTC	CASPSRLGGNYGYTF
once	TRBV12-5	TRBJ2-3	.	TGTGCTAGTGGTTTGAGTCTAGGAGGGGCGCAGTATTTT	CASGLSLGGAQYF
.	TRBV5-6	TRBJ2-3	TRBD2	TGTGCCAGCACTACCGGTCGTAGCGGGAGGCAGTCAGATACGCAGTATTTT	CASTTGRSGRQSDTQYF
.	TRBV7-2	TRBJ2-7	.	TGTGCCAGCAGCTTAGGGGTAGCGGTGCGTTACGAGCAGTACTTC	CASSLGVAVRYEQYF
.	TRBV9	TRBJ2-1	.	TGTGCCAGCAGCTCGACGGCGGCTAGCGCTAACTCCTACAATGAGCAGTTCTTC	CASSSTAASANSYNEQFF
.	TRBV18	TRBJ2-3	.	TGTGCCAGCTCACCCTTTAGCCGGGACTCTTTTGAGACAGATACGCAGTATTTT	CASSPFSRDSFETDTQYF
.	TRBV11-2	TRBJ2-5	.	TGTGCCAGCAGCTTAGGAAACAGGGATGTGGAGACCCAGTACTTC	CASSLGNRDVETQYF
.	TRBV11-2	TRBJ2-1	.	TGTGCCAGCAGCTTAGAAGGGTTCGGGGGGCGTGAGCAGTTCTTC	CASSLEGFGGREQFF
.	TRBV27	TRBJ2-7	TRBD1	TGTGCCAGCAGTGCAACAGGGGACTCCTACGAGCAGTACTTC	CASSATGDSYEQYF
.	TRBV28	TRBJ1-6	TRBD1	TGTGCCAGCAGTCTCTACCGGGACAGTAATTCACCCCTCCACTTT	CASSLYRDSNSPLHF
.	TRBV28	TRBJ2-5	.	TGTGCCAGCACTGGAGAAGAGACCCAGTACTTC	CASTGEETQYF
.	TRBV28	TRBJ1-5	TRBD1	TGTGCCAGCAGGGACAGGCTAGCGTCTCAGCCCCAGCATTTT	CASRDRLASQPQHF
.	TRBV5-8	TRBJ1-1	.	TGTGCCAGCAGCTTGGATATTAGAGGAGCTTTCTTT	CASSLDIRGAFF
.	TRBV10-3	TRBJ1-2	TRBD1	TGTGCCATCAGTCCGACAGGGGAGAGTGGCTACACCTTC	CAISPTGESGYTF
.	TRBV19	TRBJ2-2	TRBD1	TGTGCCAGTGTTCGGGACAGGAACACCGGGGAGCTGTTTTTT	CASVRDRNTGELFF
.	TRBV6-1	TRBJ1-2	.	TGTGCCAGCAGTGAAGGGGGCGATGGCTACACCTTC	CASSEGGDGYTF